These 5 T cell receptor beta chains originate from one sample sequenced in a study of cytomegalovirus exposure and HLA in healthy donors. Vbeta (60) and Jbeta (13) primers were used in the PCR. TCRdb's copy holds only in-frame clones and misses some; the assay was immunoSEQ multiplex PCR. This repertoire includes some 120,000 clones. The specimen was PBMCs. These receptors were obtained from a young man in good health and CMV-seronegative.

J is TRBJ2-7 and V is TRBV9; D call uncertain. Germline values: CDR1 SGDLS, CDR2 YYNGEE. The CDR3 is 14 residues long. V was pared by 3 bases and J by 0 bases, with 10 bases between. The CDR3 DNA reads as TGTGCCAGCAGCGGAGTATCTAGCTCCTACGAGCAGTACTTC. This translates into CASSGVSSSYEQYF.

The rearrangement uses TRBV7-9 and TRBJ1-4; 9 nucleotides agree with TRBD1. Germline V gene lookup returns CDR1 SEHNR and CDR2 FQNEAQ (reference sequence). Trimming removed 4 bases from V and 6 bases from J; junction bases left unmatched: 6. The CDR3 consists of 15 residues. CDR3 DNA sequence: TGTGCCAGCAGCTCCTTACAGGGGGCGGATGAAAAACTGTTTTTT. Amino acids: CASSSLQGADEKLFF.

The CDR3 loop reads CASSMGTGKSEKLFF. Here the CDR3 DNA reads TGTGCCAGTAGTATGGGGACAGGGAAGAGTGAAAAACTGTTTTTT. This chain links TRBV19 with TRBJ1-4; 9 bases fit TRBD1. The CDR3 has 15 amino acids. Trimming removed 3 bases from V and 7 bases from J; junction bases left unmatched: 6. Per germline, CDR1 LNHDA and CDR2 SQIVND (reference sequence).

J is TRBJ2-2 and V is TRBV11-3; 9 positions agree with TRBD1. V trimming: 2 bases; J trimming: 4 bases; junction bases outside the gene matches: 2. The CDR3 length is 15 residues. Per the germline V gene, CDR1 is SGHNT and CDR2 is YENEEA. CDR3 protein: CASSLLQGATGELFF. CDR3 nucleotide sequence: TGTGCCAGCAGCTTATTACAGGGGGCCACCGGGGAGCTGTTTTTT.

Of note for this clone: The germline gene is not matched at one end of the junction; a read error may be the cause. CDR3 DNA: TGTGCCAGCAGCTCACTCCGCCGCCCTTACGTGCAGTACTTC. This translates into CASSSLRRPYVQYF. This chain connects TRBV7-9 to TRBJ2-7; no definite D call. Per germline, CDR1 SEHNR and CDR2 FQNEAQ (reference sequence). The CDR3 has 14 amino acids.